This passage covers 14 T cell receptor beta chains from one sample sequenced in a study of blood T cell repertoires in COVID-19. The table came from immunoSEQ multiplex PCR; TCRdb's copy has only in-frame clones and leaves some out. This sample carries around 140,000 clones, around 80% of them seen once, and the ten largest clones take 15%. Sequencing used peripheral blood. These receptors were taken from a human donor with acute or convalescent COVID-19. The donor label of this sample is uncertain.

The chain recombines TRBV10-2 with TRBJ2-3, with a weak D call TRBD1 (6 bases). Deletions cut 4 bases from V and 4 bases from J, with 12 bases between. CDR3 length: 14 amino acids. Germline values: CDR1 WSHSY, CDR2 SAAADI. The CDR3 loop reads CASSGEGDPDTQYF. CDR3 coding DNA: TGCGCCAGCAGTGGTGAGGGGGATCCAGATACGCAGTATTTT.

The chain employs TRBV19 and TRBJ1-5, with TRBD1 matching over 9 bases. Germline V CDR1 and CDR2: LNHDA, SQIVND (reference sequence). With 5 bases clipped from V and 1 base from J, the junction kept 15 bases outside the gene matches. The CDR3 length is 19 residues. This CDR3 is CASSSRHTGTGKSNQPQHF. The CDR3 bases are TGTGCCAGTAGTTCTCGGCATACAGGGACAGGGAAGAGCAATCAGCCCCAGCATTTT. Supplemented by reference TRBV19 and TRBJ1-5, the full variable domain reads DGGITQSPKYLFRKEGQNVTLSCEQNLNHDAMYWYRQDPGQGLRLIYYSQIVNDFQKGDIAEGYSVSREKKESFPLTVTSAQKNPTAFYLCASSSRHTGTGKSNQPQHFGDGTRLSIL.

The rearrangement joins TRBV19 to TRBJ2-7, with TRBD1 identical over 7 bases. This CDR3 is built from 14 residues. V lost 4 bases, J lost 0 bases, and 3 bases stayed unmatched. The V gene's germline CDR1 is LNHDA and CDR2 SQIVND (reference sequence). The CDR3 bases are TGTGCCAGTAGTAACCGGGACAGCTCCTACGAGCAGTACTTC. The encoded protein is CASSNRDSSYEQYF. The full variable domain, with the rest looked up from reference TRBV19 and TRBJ2-7, is DGGITQSPKYLFRKEGQNVTLSCEQNLNHDAMYWYRQDPGQGLRLIYYSQIVNDFQKGDIAEGYSVSREKKESFPLTVTSAQKNPTAFYLCASSNRDSSYEQYFGPGTRLTVT.

This chain joins TRBV19 and TRBJ1-1, with TRBD1 identical over 7 bases. The CDR3 is 13 amino acids. Per the germline V gene, CDR1 is LNHDA and CDR2 is SQIVND (reference sequence). The trim removed 7 bases at V and 4 bases at J, leaving 6 bases unmatched. The chain's CDR3 is CASTGQWSTEAFF. CDR3 nucleotide sequence: TGTGCCAGTACGGGACAGTGGAGCACTGAAGCTTTCTTT.

This sequence joins TRBV7-2 and TRBJ1-1, with TRBD1 identical over 7 bases. The germline V gene has CDR1 SGHTA and CDR2 FQGNSA. CDR3 length: 15 amino acids. Trimming removed 7 bases from V and 6 bases from J; junction bases left unmatched: 14. CDR3 sequence: CASTFGTGERAEAFF. In DNA, the CDR3 is TGTGCCAGCACCTTCGGAACAGGGGAGCGCGCTGAAGCTTTCTTT.

The V call is TRBV7-3, the J call TRBJ2-3, with 9 positions matching TRBD2. Germline V gene lookup returns CDR1 SGHTA and CDR2 FQGTGA. V was pared by 5 bases and J by 6 bases, with 9 bases of the junction left unmatched. The CDR3 extends over 15 amino acids. The CDR3 DNA reads TGTGCCAGCAGCAGGGCGGGGGGGCCCGTGGATACGCAGTATTTT. The encoded protein is CASSRAGGPVDTQYF.

CDR3 sequence reads: CASSHRDYGYTF. CDR3 coding DNA: TGTGCCAGCTCCCACAGGGACTATGGCTACACCTTC. The V call is TRBV18, the J call TRBJ1-2; D perhaps matches TRBD1 (6 bases). CDR3 length equals 12 residues. Trimming took off 6 bases at V and 3 bases at J, with 8 bases between the two ends. CDR1 is KGHSH and CDR2 is LQKENI in the germline V gene.

V gene TRBV12-5 combines with J gene TRBJ1-1; 7 bases line up with TRBD1. The junction had 5 bases not matched to a gene; V was cut back by 0 bases and J by 1 base. The V gene's germline CDR1 is LGHNT and CDR2 FRNRAP. The CDR3 has 16 residues. The CDR3 DNA sequence: TGTGCTAGTGGTTTGGTTCTGGGACAGCAGAACACTGAAGCTTTCTTT. This codes for CASGLVLGQQNTEAFF.

The rearrangement uses TRBV4-3 and TRBJ2-1; weak D call: TRBD2 (7 bases). The length of the CDR3 is 16 residues. Germline assignment: CDR1 LGHNA and CDR2 YSLEER. V shed 0 bases and J shed 6 bases, with 15 bases lying between them. The DNA for the CDR3 is TGCGCCAGCAGCCAAGATCGCACAGGGAGGGGCAATGAGCAGTTCTTC. Its translation: CASSQDRTGRGNEQFF.

The chain carries TRBV19 and TRBJ2-5; D is possibly TRBD1 (6 bases). CDR3 size: 19 residues. Trimming removed 5 bases at V and 2 bases at J, with 27 bases between. Germline V gene data show CDR1 as LNHDA and CDR2 as SQIVND (reference sequence). The CDR3 nucleotides read TGTGCCAGTAGTCCTGGAAGGAAGGGGGATCTGAACGCACAAGAGACCCAGTACTTC. Its translation is CASSPGRKGDLNAQETQYF.

The V and J genes are TRBV7-9 and TRBJ2-6; D is undetermined. This CDR3 spans 16 amino acids. Trimming shortened V by 5 bases and J by 0 bases, and 11 bases separated the two germline ends. The germline V gene encodes CDR1 SEHNR and CDR2 FQNEAQ (reference sequence). The CDR3 loop reads CASSRRQASGANVLTF. CDR3 DNA: TGTGCCAGCAGCCGCCGACAAGCCTCTGGGGCCAACGTCCTGACTTTC. The variable domain in full, completed from reference TRBV7-9 and TRBJ2-6, reads DTGVSQNPRHKITKRGQNVTFRCDPISEHNRLYWYRQTLGQGPEFLTYFQNEAQLEKSRLLSDRFSAERPKGSFSTLEIQRTEQGDSAMYLCASSRRQASGANVLTFGAGSRLTVL.

The chain couples TRBV30 to TRBJ1-2, with a possible D match to TRBD1 (5 bases). CDR3 length equals 14 residues. Germline V lookup: CDR1 GTSNPN, CDR2 SVGIG (reference sequence). V was pared by 5 bases and J by 2 bases, with 15 bases between. CDR3 sequence: CAWSARGGNYGYTF. CDR3 bases: TGTGCCTGGTCTGCTAGGGGAGGGAACTATGGCTACACCTTC.

The J gene is TRBJ1-5, the V gene TRBV6-2 or TRBV6-3; 8 bases fit TRBD1. J lost 1 base, V lost 8 bases, and 16 bases had no gene match. Germline V lookup: CDR1 MNHEY, CDR2 SVGEGT. This CDR3 has 18 residues. CDR3 coding DNA: TGTGCCAGCGGCCCCTCCCCTTACAGGGGGTTGAGCAATCAGCCCCAGCATTTT. Translating it yields CASGPSPYRGLSNQPQHF.

This clone showed up just a few times. The chain is built from TRBV9 and TRBJ2-2; D is possibly TRBD1 (5 bases). Trimming pared 6 bases from V and 3 bases from J, leaving 9 bases between. The CDR3 has 13 amino acids. Germline V gene data show CDR1 as SGDLS and CDR2 as YYNGEE. The CDR3 protein is CASTRADTGELFF. Here the CDR3 DNA reads TGTGCCAGCACCAGGGCGGACACCGGGGAGCTGTTTTTT.